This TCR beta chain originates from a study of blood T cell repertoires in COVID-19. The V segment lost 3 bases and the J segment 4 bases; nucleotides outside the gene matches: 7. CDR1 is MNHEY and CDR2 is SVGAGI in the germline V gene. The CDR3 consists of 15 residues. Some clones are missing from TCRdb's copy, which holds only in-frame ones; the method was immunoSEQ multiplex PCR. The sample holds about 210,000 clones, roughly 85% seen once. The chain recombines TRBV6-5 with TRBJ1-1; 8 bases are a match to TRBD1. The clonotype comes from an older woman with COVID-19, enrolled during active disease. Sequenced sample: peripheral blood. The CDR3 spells CASSYDRGWRTEAFF. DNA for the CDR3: TGTGCCAGCAGTTATGACAGGGGTTGGCGCACTGAAGCTTTCTTT.